This paragraph covers one T cell receptor (beta chain) sequence. Its antigen is currently unknown. CDR1 and CDR2 (germline): SNHLY, FYNNEI. Trimming took 4 bases from V and 1 from J, leaving 12 bases between them. The CDR3 is 15 amino acids. Clones were read by immunoSEQ multiplex PCR, and TCRdb kept only the in-frame ones, dropping some. Of roughly 200,000 clones listed, approximately 90% are singletons. This specimen comes from a study of T cell responses to AZD1222 COVID-19 vaccine. Study-wide results and caveats: A reported finding is that nearly half of spike-specific TCRs target unmutated variant regions.

Source: peripheral blood, taken 28 days after the second AZD1222 dose. This sequence was found in an adult who received the AZD1222 COVID-19 vaccine. The chain links TRBV2 to TRBJ2-3; D is perhaps TRBD1 (5 bases). CDR3 loop: CASSVSWGGTDTQYF. As DNA, the CDR3 is TGTGCCAGCAGTGTTTCATGGGGCGGCACAGATACGCAGTATTTT.